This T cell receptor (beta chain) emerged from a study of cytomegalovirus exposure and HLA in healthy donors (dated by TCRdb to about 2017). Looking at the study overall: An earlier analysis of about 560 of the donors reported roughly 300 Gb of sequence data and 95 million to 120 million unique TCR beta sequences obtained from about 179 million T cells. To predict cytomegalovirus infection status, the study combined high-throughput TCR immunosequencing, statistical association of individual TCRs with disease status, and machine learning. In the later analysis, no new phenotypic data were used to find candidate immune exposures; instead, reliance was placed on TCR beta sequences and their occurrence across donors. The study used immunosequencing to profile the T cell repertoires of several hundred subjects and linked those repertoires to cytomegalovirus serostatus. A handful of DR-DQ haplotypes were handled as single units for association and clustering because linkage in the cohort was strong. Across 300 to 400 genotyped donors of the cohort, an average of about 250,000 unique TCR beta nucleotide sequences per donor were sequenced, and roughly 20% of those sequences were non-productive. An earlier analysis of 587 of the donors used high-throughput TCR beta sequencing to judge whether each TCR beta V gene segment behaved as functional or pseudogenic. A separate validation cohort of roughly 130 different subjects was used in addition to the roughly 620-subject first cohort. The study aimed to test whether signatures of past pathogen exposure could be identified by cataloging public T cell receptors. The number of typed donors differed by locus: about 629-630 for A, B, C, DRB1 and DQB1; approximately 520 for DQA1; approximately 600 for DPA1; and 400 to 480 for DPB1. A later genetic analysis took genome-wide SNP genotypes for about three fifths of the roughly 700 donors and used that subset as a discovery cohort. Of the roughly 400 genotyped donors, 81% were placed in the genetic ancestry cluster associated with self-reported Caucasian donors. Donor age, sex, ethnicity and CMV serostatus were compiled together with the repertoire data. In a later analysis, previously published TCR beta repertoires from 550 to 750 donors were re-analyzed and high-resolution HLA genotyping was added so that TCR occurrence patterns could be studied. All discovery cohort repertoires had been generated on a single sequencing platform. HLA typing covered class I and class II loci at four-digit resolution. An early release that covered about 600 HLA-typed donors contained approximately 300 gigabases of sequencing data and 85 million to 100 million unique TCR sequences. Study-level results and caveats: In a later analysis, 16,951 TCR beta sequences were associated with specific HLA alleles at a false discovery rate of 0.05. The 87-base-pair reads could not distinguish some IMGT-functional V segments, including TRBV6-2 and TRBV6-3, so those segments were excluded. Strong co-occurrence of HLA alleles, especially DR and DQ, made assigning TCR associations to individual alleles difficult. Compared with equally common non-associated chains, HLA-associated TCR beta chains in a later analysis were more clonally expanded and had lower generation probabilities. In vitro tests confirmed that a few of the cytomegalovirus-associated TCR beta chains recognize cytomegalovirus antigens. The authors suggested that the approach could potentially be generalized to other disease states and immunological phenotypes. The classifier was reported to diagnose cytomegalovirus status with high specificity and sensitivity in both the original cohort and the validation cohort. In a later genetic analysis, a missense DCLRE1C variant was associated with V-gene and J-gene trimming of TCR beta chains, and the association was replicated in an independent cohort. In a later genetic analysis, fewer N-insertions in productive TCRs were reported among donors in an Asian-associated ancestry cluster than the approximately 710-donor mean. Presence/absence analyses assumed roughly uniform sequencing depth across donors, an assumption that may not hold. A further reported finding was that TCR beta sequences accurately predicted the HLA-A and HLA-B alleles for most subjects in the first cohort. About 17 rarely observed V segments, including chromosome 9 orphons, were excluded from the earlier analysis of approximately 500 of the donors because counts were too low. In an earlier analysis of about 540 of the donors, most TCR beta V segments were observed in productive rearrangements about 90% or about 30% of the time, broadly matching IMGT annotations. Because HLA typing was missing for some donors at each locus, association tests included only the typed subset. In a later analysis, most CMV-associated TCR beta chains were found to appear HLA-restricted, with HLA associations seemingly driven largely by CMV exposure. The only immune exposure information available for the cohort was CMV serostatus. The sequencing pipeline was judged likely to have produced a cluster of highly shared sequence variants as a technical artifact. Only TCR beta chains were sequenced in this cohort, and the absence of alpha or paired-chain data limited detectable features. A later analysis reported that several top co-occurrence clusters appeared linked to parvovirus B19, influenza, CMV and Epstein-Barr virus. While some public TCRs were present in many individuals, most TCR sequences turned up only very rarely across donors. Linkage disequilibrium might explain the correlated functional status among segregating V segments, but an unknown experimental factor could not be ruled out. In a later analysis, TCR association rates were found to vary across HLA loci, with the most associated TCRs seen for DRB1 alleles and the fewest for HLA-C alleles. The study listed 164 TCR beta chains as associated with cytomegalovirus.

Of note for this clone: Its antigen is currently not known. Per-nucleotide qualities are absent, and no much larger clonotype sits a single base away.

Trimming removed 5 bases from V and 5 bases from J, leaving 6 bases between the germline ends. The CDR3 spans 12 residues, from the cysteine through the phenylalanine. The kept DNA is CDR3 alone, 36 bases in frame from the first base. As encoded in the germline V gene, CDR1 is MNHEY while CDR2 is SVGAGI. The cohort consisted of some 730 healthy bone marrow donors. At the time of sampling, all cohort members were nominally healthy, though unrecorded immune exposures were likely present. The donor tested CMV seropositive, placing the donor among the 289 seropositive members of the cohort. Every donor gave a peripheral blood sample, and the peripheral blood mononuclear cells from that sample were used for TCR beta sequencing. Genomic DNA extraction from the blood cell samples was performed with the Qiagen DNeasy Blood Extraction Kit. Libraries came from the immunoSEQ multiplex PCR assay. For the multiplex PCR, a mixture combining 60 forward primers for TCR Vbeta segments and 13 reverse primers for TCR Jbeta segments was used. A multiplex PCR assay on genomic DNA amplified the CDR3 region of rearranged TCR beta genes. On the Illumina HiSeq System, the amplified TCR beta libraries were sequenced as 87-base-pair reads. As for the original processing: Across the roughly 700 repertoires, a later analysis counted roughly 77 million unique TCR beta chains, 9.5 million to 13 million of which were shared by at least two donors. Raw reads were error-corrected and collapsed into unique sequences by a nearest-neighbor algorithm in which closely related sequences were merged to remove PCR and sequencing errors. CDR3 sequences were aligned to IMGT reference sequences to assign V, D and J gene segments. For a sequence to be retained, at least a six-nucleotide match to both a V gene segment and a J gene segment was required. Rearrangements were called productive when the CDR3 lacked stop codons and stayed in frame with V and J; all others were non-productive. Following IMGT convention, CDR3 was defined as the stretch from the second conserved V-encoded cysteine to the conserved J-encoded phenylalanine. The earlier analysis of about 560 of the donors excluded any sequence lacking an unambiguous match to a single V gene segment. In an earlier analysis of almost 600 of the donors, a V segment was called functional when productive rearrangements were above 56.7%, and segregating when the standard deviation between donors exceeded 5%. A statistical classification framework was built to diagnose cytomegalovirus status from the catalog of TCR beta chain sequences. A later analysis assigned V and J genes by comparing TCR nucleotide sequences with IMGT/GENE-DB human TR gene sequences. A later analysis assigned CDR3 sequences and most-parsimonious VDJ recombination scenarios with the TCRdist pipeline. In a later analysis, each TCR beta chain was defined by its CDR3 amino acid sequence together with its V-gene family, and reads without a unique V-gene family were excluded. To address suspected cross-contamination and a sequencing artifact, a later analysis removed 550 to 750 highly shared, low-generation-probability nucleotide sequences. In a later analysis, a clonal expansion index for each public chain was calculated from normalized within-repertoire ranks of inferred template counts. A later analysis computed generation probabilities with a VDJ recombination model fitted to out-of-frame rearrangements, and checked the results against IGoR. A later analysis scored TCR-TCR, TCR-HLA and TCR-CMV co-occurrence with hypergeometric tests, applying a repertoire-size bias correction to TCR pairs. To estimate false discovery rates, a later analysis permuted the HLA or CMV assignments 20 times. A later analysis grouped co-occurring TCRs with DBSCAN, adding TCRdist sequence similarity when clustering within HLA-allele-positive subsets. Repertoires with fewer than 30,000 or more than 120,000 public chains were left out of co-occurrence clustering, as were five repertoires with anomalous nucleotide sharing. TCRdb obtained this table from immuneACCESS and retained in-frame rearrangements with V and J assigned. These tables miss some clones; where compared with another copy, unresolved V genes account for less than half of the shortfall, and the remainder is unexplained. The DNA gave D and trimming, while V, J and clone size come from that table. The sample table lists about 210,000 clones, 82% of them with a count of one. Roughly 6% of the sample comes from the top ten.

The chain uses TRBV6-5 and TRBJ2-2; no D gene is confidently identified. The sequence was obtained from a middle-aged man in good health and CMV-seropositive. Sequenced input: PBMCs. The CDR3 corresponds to CASSRWTGELFF. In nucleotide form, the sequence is TGTGCCAGCAGTCGGTGGACCGGGGAGCTGTTTTTT.